This passage covers 14 T cell receptor beta chains from one sample sequenced in a study of blood T cells in healthy people across ages. Primers used in a second PCR of about 7 to 12 cycles were a sample-barcoded 5' primer and a J-beta primer mix. TCRdb reprocessed the 5' RACE reads via MiXCR and lists one record per CDR3 protein. Of about 630,000 distinct CDR3 sequences listed, approximately 21% are singletons. Sequencing used blood. Every receptor here comes from a man between 65 and 85 years old in good health.

In its sample, this clonotype was seen a few times. The V and J genes are TRBV28 and TRBJ2-5; no reliable D call. Judging by the DNA end, TRBJ2-7 fits better; the J call may be wrong. This CDR3 region has 13 residues. Germline V gene lookup returns CDR1 MDHEN and CDR2 SYDVKM. CDR3 sequence reads: CASSSPTTYEQYF. The DNA of the CDR3 is TGTGCCAGCAGCAGCCCCACTACCTACGAGCAGTACTTC.

V and J are TRBV7-2 and TRBJ2-1; TRBD1 aligns across 9 bases. The J call may be faulty, since TRBJ2-7 better matches the DNA end. The CDR3 runs 16 residues. Germline V gives CDR1 SGHTA, CDR2 FQGNSA. CDR3 loop: CASSPSLGQGYYEQYF. CDR3 nucleotide sequence: TGTGCCAGCAGCCCTTCGTTAGGACAGGGGTACTACGAGCAGTACTTC.

The rearrangement uses TRBV29-1 and TRBJ2-3, with D hard to call. Per germline, CDR1 SQVTM and CDR2 ANQGSEA. The CDR3 has 12 amino acids. Trimming shortened V by 0 bases and J by 5 bases, and 6 bases separated the two germline ends. The CDR3 reads CSVEDRGDTQYF. Here the CDR3 DNA reads TGCAGCGTTGAAGATCGCGGAGATACGCAGTATTTT.

The chain links TRBV5-1 to TRBJ2-5, with D tentatively TRBD2 (5 bases). Germline-derived CDR1 and CDR2 are SGHRS and YFSETQ. Deletions cut 3 bases from V and 4 bases from J, with 10 bases between. The CDR3 runs to 13 residues. DNA of the CDR3: TGCGCCAGCAGCTATGAAGCGGTAGAGACCCAGTACTTC. Translated: CASSYEAVETQYF.

The rearrangement joins TRBV5-4 to TRBJ2-2, with D possibly TRBD2 on 6 matching bases. The CDR3 has 14 amino acids. The V gene's germline CDR1 is SGHNT and CDR2 YYREEE (reference sequence). V lost 4 bases and J lost 3, with 10 bases in between. The CDR3 loop is CASSGRRDTGELFF. The CDR3 DNA reads TGTGCCAGCAGCGGAAGGAGGGACACCGGGGAGCTGTTTTTT.

V usage is TRBV7-9 and J usage is TRBJ1-3; D not resolved. The germline V gene has CDR1 SEHNR and CDR2 FQNEAQ (reference sequence). Trimming stripped 1 base from V and 0 bases from J, with 10 bases between. CDR3 length: 16 amino acids. CDR3 protein: CASSLGVGISGNTIYF. The CDR3, as DNA: TGTGCCAGCAGCTTAGGAGTAGGGATCTCTGGAAACACCATATATTTT.

This clonotype came up many times. The J gene is TRBJ2-5, the V gene TRBV10-3; D is unresolved. V was cut by 0 bases and J by 7 bases, with 6 bases left in between. CDR1 is ENHRY, CDR2 SYGVKD, per germline. This CDR3 spans 12 amino acids. The CDR3 coding sequence is TGTGCCATCAGTGAGTCTAGGTCGACCCAGTACTTC. Its protein product is CAISESRSTQYF.

V and J are TRBV12-3 or TRBV12-4 and TRBJ2-7; 7 nucleotides match TRBD2. This CDR3 comprises 13 residues. With V trimmed by 6 bases and J by 4 bases, 6 bases remained unmatched. In DNA form, the CDR3 reads TGTGCCAGCAGCTATGGGACTAAATACGAGCAGTACTTC. Translated, it gives CASSYGTKYEQYF.

The chain employs TRBV28 and TRBJ2-5, with D perhaps TRBD2 (6 bases). Trimming took off 2 bases at V and 4 bases at J, with 11 bases between the two ends. CDR1 and CDR2 from the germline V gene are MDHEN and SYDVKM. The CDR3 runs to 14 residues. In DNA form, the CDR3 reads TGTGCCAGCAGTTTACTCGGGAGTGCAGAGACCCAGTACTTC. This sequence encodes CASSLLGSAETQYF.

V is TRBV3-1 and J is TRBJ2-7; TRBD1 agrees at 9 bases. Germline V CDR1 and CDR2: LGHDT, YNNKEL (reference sequence). V shed 3 bases and J 3 bases; nucleotides not matched to a gene: 6. The CDR3 is 15 residues long. The CDR3: CASSQGQGVLYEQYF. CDR3 DNA: TGTGCCAGCAGCCAGGGACAGGGAGTCCTCTACGAGCAGTACTTC.

The V gene is TRBV2, the J gene TRBJ2-6; TRBD1 matches at 8 bases. The length of the CDR3 is 17 residues. Per germline, CDR1 SNHLY and CDR2 FYNNEI. The ends lost 6 bases at V and 1 base at J; junction bases unmatched: 8. The CDR3 here is CASRTDRVSSGANVLTF. The CDR3 nucleotides read TGTGCCAGCAGAACGGACAGGGTGTCTTCTGGGGCCAACGTCCTGACTTTC.

This rearrangement joins TRBV6-1 to TRBJ2-3, with D uncertain. The length of the CDR3 is 14 residues. The V gene's germline CDR1 is MNHNS and CDR2 SASEGT. Trimming cost V 6 bases and J 0 bases, with 10 bases left between them. CDR3: CASRTHPSTDTQYF. The DNA of the CDR3 is TGTGCCAGCAGGACACATCCTAGCACAGATACGCAGTATTTT.

The gene calls are TRBV6-2 or TRBV6-3 and TRBJ2-3, with 9 bases fitting TRBD2. The CDR3 spans 19 residues. Germline assignment: CDR1 MNHEY and CDR2 SVGEGT. Trimming took 4 bases from V and 0 from J; bases not matched to a gene: 14. The CDR3, as DNA: TGTGCCAGCAGTTCTATCCTAGCGGGAAACCCGACTAGCACAGATACGCAGTATTTT. This translates into CASSSILAGNPTSTDTQYF.

The gene calls are TRBV19 and TRBJ2-5, with D possibly being TRBD2 (6 bases). Germline CDR1 LNHDA, CDR2 SQIVND (reference sequence). The V end lost 4 bases, the J end lost 1 base, and 13 bases lay between the germline ends. The CDR3 contains 15 residues. CDR3 coding DNA: TGTGCCAGTAGTAAAGCTAGCGTATCCCAAGAGACCCAGTACTTC. Its translation is CASSKASVSQETQYF.